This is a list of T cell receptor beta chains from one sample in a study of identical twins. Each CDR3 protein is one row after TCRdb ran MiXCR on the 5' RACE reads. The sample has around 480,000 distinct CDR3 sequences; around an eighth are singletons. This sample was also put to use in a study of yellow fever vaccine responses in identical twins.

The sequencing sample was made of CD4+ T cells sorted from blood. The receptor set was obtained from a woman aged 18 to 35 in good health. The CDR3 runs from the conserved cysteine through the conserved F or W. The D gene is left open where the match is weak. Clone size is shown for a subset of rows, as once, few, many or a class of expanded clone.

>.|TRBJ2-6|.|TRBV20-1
TGCAGTGCTAGACGGACTCCGAACGTCCTGACTTTC
CSARRTPNVLTF
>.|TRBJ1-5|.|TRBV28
TGTGCCAGCAGGGACCGGGACGTCCAGCCCCAGCATTTT
CASRDRDVQPQHF
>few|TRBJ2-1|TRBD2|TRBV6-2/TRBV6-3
TGTGCCAGCAGCATAGGAGGGACTATCATCCACAATGAGCAGTTCTTC
CASSIGGTIIHNEQFF
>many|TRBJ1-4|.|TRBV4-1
TGCGCCAGCAGCCTGAGGGGTGAAGGGGAAAAACTGTTTTTT
CASSLRGEGEKLFF
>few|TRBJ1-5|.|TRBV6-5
TGTGCCAGCAGCCCCGGTGGGACGCCCCAGCATTTT
CASSPGGTPQHF
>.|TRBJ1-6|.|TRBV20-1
TGCAGTGCTAGAGCCGGAGGTTATAATTCACCCCTCCACTTT
CSARAGGYNSPLHF
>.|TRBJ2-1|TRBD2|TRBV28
TGTGCCAGCAGTTTAAGCGGGAGGGGGATTGGGAATGAGCAGTTCTTC
CASSLSGRGIGNEQFF
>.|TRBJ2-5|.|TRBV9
TGTGCCAGCAGCGTAGCGGGGGCCGATGGGACCCAGTACTTC
CASSVAGADGTQYF
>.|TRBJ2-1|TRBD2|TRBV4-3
TGCGCCAGCAGCCAATCTAGCGGGAGTCGGTACAATGAGCAGTTCTTC
CASSQSSGSRYNEQFF
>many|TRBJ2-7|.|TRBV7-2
TGTGCCAGCAGCTCCGACGGCTACGAGCAGTACTTC
CASSSDGYEQYF
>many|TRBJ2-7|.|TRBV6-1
TGTGCCAGCAGTGAACGGGACAACTCCTACGAGCAGTACTTC
CASSERDNSYEQYF
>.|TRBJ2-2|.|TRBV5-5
TGTGCCAGCAGGGTAACGACCGGCACCGGGGAGCTGTTTTTT
CASRVTTGTGELFF
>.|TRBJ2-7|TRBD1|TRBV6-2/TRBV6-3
TGTGCCAGCAGTTCCATCTTCGGACAGGCCCACGAGCAGTACTTC
CASSSIFGQAHEQYF